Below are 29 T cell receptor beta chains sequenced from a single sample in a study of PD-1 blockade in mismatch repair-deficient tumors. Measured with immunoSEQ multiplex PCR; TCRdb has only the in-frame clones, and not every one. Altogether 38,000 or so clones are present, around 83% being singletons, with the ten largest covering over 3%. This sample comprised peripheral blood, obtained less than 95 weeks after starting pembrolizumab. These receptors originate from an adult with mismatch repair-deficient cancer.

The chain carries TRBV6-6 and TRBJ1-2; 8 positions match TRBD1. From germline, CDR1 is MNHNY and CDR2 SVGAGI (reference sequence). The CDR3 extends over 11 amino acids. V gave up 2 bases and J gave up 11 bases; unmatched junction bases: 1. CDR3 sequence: CASSYQGAYTF. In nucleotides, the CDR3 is TGTGCCAGCAGTTACCAGGGGGCATACACCTTC.

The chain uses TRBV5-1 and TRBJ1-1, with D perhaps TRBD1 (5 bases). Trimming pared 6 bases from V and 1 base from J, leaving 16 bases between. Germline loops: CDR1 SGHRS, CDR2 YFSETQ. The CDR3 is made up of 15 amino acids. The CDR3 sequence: CASNPLPGGNTEAFF. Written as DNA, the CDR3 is TGCGCCAGCAACCCCCTCCCGGGGGGGAACACTGAAGCTTTCTTT.

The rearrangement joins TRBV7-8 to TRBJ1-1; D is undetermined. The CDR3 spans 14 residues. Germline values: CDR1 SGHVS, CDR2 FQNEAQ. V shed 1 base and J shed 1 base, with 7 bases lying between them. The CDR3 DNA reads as TGTGCCAGCAGCTTAGGACGGCCGAACACTGAAGCTTTCTTT. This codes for CASSLGRPNTEAFF.

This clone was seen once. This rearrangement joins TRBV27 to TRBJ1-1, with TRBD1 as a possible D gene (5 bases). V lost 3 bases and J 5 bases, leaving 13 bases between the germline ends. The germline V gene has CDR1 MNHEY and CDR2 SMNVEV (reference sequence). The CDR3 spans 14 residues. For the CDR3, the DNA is TGTGCCAGCAGTTTGAAAGGGGCAGGGACTGAAGCTTTCTTT. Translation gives CASSLKGAGTEAFF.

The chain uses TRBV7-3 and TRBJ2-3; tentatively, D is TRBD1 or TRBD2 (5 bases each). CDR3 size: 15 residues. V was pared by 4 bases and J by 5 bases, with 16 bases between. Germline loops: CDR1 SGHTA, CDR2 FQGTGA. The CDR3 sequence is CASSSGASSLDTQYF. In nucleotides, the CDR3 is TGTGCCAGCAGCTCTGGGGCTAGCTCACTAGATACGCAGTATTTT. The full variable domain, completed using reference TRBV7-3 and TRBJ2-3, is GAGVSQTPSNKVTEKGKYVELRCDPISGHTALYWYRQSLGQGPEFLIYFQGTGAADDSGLPNDRFFAVRPEGSVSTLKIQRTERGDSAVYLCASSSGASSLDTQYFGPGTRLTVL.

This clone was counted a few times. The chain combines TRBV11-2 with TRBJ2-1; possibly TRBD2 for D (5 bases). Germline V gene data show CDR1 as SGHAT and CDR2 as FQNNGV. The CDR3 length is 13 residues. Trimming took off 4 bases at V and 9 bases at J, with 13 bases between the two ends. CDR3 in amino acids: CASSSTRLGEQFF. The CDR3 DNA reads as TGTGCCAGCAGCTCTACTAGGTTGGGTGAGCAGTTCTTC.

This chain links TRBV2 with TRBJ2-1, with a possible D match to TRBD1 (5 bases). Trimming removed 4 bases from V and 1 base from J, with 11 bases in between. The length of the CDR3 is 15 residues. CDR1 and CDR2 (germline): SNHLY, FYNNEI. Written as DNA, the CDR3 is TGTGCCAGCAGTGTCGACAGCTATTCCTACAATGAGCAGTTCTTC. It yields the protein CASSVDSYSYNEQFF.

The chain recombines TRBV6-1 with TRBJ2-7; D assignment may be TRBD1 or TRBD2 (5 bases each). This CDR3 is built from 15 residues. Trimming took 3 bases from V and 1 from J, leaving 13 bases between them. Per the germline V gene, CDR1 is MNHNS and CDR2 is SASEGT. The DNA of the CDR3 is TGTGCCAGCAGTGAGGACGGGACGGATTCCTACGAGCAGTACTTC. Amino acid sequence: CASSEDGTDSYEQYF.

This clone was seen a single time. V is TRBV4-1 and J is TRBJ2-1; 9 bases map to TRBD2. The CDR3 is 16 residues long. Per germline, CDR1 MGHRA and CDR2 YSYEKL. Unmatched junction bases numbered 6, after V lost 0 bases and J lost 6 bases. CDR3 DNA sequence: TGCGCCAGCAGCCAAGATTTAGCGGGAGTATTCAATGAGCAGTTCTTC. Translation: CASSQDLAGVFNEQFF.

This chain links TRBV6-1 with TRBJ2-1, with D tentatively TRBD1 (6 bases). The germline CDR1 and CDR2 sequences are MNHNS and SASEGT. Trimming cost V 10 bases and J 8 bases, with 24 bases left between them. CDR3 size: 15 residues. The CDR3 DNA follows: TGTGCCAACCGGCCAGTGGGGGCCCTAATCGATGAGCAGTTCTTC. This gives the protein CANRPVGALIDEQFF.

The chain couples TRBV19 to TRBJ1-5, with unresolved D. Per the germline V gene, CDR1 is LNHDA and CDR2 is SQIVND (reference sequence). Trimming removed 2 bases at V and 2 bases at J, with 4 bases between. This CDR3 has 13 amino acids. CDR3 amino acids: CASSISGNQPQHF. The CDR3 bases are TGTGCCAGTAGTATAAGTGGCAATCAGCCCCAGCATTTT.

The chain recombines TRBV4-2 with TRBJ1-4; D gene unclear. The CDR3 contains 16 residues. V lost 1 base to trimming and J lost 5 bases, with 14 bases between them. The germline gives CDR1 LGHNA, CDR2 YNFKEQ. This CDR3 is CASSQGRGLTNEKLFF. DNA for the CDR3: TGTGCCAGCAGCCAAGGGAGAGGACTGACGAATGAAAAACTGTTTTTT.

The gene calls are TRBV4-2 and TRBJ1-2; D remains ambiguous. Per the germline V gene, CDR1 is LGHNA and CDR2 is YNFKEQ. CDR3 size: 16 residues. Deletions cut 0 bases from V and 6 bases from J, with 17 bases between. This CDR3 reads CASSQEGGPRLDGYTF. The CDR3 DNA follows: TGTGCCAGCAGCCAAGAGGGTGGACCGAGATTGGATGGCTACACCTTC.

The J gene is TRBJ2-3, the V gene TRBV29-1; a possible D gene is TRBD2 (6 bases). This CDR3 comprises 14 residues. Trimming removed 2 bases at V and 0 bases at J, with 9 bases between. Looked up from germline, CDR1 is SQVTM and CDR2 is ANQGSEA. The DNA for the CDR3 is TGCAGCGTTGAACCCGGGACTAGCACAGATACGCAGTATTTT. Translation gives CSVEPGTSTDTQYF.

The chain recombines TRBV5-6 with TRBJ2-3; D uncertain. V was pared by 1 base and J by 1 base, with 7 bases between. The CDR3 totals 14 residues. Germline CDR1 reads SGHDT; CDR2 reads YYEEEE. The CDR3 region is CASSLNFGTDTQYF. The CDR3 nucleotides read TGTGCCAGCAGCTTGAACTTCGGCACAGATACGCAGTATTTT.

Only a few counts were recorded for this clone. The chain's CDR3 is CASHADDEDGYTF. The CDR3 DNA reads as TGTGCCAGCCACGCGGACGACGAGGATGGCTACACCTTC. The chain couples TRBV6-5 to TRBJ1-2, with D uncertain. Germline CDR1 reads MNHEY; CDR2 reads SVGAGI. Trimming took 8 bases from V and 6 from J, leaving 16 bases between them. This CDR3 contains 13 residues.

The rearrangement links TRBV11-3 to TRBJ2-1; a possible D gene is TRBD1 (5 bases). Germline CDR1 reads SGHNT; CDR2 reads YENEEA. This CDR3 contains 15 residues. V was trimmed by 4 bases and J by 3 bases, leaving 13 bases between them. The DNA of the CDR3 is TGTGCCAGCAGCTCTACCACAGGCCTCTACAATGAGCAGTTCTTC. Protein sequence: CASSSTTGLYNEQFF.

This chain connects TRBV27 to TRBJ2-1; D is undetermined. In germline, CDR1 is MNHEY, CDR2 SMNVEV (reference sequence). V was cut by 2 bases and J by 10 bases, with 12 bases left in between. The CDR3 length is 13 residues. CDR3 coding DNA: TGTGCCAGCAGTTTAGCCCCCTTGAACGAGCAGTTCTTC. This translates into CASSLAPLNEQFF.

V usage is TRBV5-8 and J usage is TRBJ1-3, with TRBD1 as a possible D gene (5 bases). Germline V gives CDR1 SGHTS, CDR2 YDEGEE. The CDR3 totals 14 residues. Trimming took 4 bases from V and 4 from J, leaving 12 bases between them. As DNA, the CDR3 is TGTGCCAGCAGCCCTGACAGAACAGGAAACACCATATATTTT. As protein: CASSPDRTGNTIYF.

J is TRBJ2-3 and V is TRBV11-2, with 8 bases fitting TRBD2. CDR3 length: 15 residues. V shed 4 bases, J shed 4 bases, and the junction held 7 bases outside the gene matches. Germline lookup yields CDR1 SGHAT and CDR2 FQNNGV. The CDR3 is CASSYRGGQADTQYF. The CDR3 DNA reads TGTGCCAGCAGCTACCGCGGGGGGCAAGCAGATACGCAGTATTTT.

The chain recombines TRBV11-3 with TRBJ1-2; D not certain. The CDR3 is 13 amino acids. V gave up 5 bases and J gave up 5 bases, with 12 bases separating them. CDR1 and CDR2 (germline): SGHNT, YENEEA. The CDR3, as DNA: TGTGCCAGCAGCCCCACGTTTTCTTATGGCTACACCTTC. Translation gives CASSPTFSYGYTF.

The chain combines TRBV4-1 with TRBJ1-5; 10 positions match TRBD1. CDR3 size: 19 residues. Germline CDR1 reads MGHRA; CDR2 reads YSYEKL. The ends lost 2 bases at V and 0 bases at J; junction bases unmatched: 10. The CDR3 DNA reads TGCGCCAGCAGCCAATTACCGGGACAGGGGTCATATAGCAATCAGCCCCAGCATTTT. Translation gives CASSQLPGQGSYSNQPQHF.

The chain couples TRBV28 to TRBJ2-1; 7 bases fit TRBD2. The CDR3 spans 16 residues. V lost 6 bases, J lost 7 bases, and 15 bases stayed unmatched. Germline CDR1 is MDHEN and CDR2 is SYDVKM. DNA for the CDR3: TGTGCCAGCAGGCAAGGATGGGGGGAGGGCAAAAATGAGCAGTTCTTC. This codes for CASRQGWGEGKNEQFF.

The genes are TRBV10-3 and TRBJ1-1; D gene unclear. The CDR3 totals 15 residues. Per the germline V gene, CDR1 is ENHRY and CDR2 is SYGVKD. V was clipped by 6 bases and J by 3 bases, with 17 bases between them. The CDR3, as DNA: TGTGCCATCAGGGACCACAGATCGGAGGACACTGAAGCTTTCTTT. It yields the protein CAIRDHRSEDTEAFF.

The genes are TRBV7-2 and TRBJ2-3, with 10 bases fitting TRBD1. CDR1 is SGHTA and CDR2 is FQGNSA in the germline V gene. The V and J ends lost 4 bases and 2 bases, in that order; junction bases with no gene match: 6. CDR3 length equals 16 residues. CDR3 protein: CASSSRGTGATDTQYF. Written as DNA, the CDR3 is TGTGCCAGCAGCTCGAGGGGGACAGGGGCCACAGATACGCAGTATTTT.

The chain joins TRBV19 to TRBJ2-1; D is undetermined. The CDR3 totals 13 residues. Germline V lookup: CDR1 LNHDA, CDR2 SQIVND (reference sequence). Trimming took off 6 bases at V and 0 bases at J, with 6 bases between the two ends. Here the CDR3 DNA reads TGTGCCAGTAGCGGGTTCTCCTACAATGAGCAGTTCTTC. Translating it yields CASSGFSYNEQFF.

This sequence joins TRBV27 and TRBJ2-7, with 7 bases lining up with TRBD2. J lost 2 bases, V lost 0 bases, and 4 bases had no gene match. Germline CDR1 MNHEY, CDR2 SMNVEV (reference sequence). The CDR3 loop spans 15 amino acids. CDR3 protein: CASSLSLARTYEQYF. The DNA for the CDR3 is TGTGCCAGCAGTTTATCACTAGCGAGGACCTACGAGCAGTACTTC.

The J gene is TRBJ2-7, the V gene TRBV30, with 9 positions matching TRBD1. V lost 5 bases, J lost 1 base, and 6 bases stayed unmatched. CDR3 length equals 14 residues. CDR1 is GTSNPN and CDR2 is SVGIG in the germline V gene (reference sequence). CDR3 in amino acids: CAWPGQGPSYEQYF. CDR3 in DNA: TGTGCCTGGCCGGGACAGGGACCTTCCTACGAGCAGTACTTC.

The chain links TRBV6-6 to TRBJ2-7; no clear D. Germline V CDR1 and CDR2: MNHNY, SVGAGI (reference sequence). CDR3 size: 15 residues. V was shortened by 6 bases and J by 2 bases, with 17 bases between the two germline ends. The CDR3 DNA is TGTGCCAGCAGCGCCTTCACAAAAACCCCCTACGAGCAGTACTTC. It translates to CASSAFTKTPYEQYF.